This TCR beta chain derives from a study of T cells in Graves' hyperthyroidism and ophthalmopathy. This clonotype has a count of ten or more. The definition of stable Graves' hyperthyroidism was no ophthalmopathy progression within 18 months. The patients, who ranged from 18 to 65 in age, presented with newly diagnosed hyperthyroidism lasting under 2 months. The source material, RNA transcripts, was used to amplify TCR beta CDR3 regions. RT-PCR in the first round (using the HTBI primer set) targeted the TCR CDR3. TCRdb re-derived calls from the multiplex PCR reads in MiXCR, one entry per CDR3 protein. The sample lists more than 550,000 distinct CDR3 sequences, approximately 15% occurring once. The CDR3 is 15 amino acids. Trimming took off 10 bases at V and 4 bases at J, with 22 bases between the two ends. Germline V gene sequence: CDR1 MDHEN, CDR2 SYDVKM.

Sequencing was done on a sample of blood. The chain combines TRBV28 with TRBJ1-2; the D gene is possibly TRBD1 (6 bases). This receptor was taken from a man aged 50 to 60 with Graves' hyperthyroidism. The DNA for the CDR3 is TGTGCCAACTTCGGGGGGGGGGCAGGAGGCTATGGCTACACCTTC. Protein: CANFGGGAGGYGYTF.